The clone carrying this T cell receptor (beta chain) showed up just once. Reverse transcription of roughly 0.45 to 1 ug RNA used random hexamers. TCRdb re-called the immunoSEQ multiplex PCR reads through MiXCR, storing one row per CDR3 protein. The sample has 250,000 to 350,000 distinct CDR3 sequences, 92% seen once. The entry originates in a study of CD8 T cells in Susac syndrome. The CD8+ and CD4+ T cells were isolated magnetically using a negative isolation approach, whereas the TEMRA cells were enriched by FACS. This CDR3 is 18 amino acids long. With 4 bases clipped from V and 3 bases from J, the junction kept 15 bases outside the gene matches. Germline loops: CDR1 KGHSH, CDR2 LQKENI.

J is TRBJ2-4 and V is TRBV18; 7 nucleotides align to TRBD1. Source material: CD4+ T cells from PBMCs. This TCR derives from a human donor with multiple sclerosis. Written as DNA, the CDR3 is TGTGCCAGCTCACTTTCGCTCCTGCAGGGGGTTGGCAAAAACATTCAGTACTTC. It codes for CASSLSLLQGVGKNIQYF.